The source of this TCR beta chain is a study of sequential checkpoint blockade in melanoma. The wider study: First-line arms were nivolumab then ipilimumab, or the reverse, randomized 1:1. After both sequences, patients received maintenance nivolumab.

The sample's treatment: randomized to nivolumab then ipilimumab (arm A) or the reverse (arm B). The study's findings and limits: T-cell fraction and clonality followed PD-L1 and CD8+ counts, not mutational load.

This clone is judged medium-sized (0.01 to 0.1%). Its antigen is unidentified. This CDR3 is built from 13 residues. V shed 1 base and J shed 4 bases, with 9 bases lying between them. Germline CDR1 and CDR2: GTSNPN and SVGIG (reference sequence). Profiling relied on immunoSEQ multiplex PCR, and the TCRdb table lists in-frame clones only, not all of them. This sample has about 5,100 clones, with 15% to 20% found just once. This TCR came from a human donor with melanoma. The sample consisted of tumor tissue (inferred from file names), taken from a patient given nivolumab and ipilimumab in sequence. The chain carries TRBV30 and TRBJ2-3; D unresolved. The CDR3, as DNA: TGTGCCTGGAGTGCCGACGACTCAGATACGCAGTATTTT. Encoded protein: CAWSADDSDTQYF.